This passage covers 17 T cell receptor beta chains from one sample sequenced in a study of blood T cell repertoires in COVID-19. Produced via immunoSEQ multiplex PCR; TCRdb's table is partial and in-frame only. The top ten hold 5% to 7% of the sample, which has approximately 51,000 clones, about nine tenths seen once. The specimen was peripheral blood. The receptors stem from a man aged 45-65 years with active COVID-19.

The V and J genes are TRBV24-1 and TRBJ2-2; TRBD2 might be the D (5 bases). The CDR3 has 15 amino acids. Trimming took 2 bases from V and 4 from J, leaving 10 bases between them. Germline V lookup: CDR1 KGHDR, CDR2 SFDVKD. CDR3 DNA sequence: TGTGCCACCAGTGATTCGCTACGGGGCACCGGGGAGCTGTTTTTT. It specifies CATSDSLRGTGELFF.

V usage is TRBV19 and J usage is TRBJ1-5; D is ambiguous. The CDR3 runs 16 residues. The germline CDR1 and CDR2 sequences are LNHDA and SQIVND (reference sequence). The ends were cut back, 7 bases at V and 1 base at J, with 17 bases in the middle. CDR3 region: CASIKNEAVSNQPQHF. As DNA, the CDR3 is TGTGCCAGTATCAAGAACGAGGCGGTGAGCAATCAGCCCCAGCATTTT.

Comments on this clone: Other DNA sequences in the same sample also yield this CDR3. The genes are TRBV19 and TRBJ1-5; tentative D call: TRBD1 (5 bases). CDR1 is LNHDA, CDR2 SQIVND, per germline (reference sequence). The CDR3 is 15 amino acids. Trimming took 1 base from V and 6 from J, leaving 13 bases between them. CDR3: CASSIVGGGSQPQHF. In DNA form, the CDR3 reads TGTGCCAGTAGTATAGTGGGGGGAGGCAGTCAGCCCCAGCATTTT.

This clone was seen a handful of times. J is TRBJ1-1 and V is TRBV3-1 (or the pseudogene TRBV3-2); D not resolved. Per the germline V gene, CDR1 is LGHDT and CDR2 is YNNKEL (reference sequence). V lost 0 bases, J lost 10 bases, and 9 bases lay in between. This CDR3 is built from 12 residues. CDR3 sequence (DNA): TGTGCCAGCAGCCAAGAAGGGCGGGGAGCTTTCTTT. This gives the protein CASSQEGRGAFF.

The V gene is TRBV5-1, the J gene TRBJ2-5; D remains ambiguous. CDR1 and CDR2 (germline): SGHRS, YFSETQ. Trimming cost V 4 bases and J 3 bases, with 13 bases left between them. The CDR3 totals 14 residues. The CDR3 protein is CASSPGTAEETQYF. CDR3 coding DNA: TGCGCCAGCAGCCCTGGAACAGCCGAAGAGACCCAGTACTTC.

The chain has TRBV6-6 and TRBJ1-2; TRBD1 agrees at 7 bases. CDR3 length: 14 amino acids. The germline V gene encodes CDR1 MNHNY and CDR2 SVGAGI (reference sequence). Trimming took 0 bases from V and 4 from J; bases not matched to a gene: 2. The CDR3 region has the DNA TGTGCCAGCAGTTACTCCAGGGGGATCTATGGCTACACCTTC. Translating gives CASSYSRGIYGYTF.

The CDR3 sequence is CASRTSGRLEQYF. Here the CDR3 DNA reads TGTGCCAGCAGGACTAGCGGGAGGCTCGAGCAGTACTTC. J is TRBJ2-7 and V is TRBV2, with 13 bases matching TRBD2. Germline CDR1 is SNHLY and CDR2 is FYNNEI. The CDR3 covers 13 residues. Trimming removed 6 bases from V and 6 bases from J; junction bases left unmatched: 2.

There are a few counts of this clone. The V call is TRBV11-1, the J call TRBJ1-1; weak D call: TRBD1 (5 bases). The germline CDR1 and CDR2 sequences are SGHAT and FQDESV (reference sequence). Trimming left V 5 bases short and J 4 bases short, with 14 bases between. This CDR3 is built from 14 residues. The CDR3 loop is CASSPSGGGTEAFF. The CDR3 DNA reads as TGTGCCAGCAGCCCTAGTGGGGGAGGCACTGAAGCTTTCTTT. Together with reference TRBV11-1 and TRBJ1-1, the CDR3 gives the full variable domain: EAEVAQSPRYKITEKSQAVAFWCDPISGHATLYWYRQILGQGPELLVQFQDESVVDDSQLPKDRFSAERLKGVDSTLKIQPAELGDSAMYLCASSPSGGGTEAFFGQGTRLTVV.

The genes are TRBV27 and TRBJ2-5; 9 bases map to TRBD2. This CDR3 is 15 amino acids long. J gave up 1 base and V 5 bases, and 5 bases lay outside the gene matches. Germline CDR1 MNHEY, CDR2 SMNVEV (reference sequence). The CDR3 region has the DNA TGTGCCAGCAGTCCGCTAGCGGGGCCCCAAGAGACCCAGTACTTC. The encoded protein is CASSPLAGPQETQYF.

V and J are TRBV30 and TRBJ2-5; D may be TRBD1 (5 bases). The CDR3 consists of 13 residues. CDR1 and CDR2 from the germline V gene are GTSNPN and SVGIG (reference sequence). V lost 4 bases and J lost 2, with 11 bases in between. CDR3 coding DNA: TGTGCCTGGATAGGACACCATCAAGAGACCCAGTACTTC. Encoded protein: CAWIGHHQETQYF.

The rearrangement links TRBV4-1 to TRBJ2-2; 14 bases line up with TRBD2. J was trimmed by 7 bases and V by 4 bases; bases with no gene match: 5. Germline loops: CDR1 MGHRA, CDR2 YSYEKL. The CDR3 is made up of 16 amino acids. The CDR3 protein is CASSLGLAGGYGELFF. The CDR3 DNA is TGCGCCAGCAGCCTCGGACTAGCGGGGGGCTACGGGGAGCTGTTTTTT.

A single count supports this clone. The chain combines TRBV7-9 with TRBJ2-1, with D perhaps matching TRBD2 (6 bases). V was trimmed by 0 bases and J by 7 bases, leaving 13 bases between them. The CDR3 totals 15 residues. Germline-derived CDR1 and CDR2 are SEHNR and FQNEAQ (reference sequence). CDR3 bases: TGTGCCAGCAGCTTAGCGGGACTGGCCGCGAATGAGCAGTTCTTC. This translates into CASSLAGLAANEQFF.

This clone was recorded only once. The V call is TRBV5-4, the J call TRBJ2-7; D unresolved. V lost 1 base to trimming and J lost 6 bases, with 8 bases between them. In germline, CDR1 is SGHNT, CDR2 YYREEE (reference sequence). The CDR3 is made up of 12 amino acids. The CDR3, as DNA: TGTGCCAGCAGCTTGAACCGAGCCGAGCAGTACTTC. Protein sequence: CASSLNRAEQYF.

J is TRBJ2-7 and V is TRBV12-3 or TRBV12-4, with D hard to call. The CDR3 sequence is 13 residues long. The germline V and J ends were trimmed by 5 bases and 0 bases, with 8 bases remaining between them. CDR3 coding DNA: TGTGCCAGCAGTCTGACACCCTCCTACGAGCAGTACTTC. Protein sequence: CASSLTPSYEQYF.

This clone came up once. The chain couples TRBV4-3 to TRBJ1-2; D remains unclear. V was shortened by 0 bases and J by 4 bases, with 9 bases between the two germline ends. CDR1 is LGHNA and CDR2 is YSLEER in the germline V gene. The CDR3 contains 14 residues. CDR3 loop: CASSQDLQIYGYTF. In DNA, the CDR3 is TGCGCCAGCAGCCAAGACCTACAGATCTATGGCTACACCTTC.

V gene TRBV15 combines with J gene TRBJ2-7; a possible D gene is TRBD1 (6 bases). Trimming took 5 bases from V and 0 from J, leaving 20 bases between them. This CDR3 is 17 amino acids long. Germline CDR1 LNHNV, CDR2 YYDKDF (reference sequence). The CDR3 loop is CATSGSGHLRSSYEQYF. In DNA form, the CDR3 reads TGTGCCACCAGCGGGTCGGGACACCTTAGGAGCTCCTACGAGCAGTACTTC.

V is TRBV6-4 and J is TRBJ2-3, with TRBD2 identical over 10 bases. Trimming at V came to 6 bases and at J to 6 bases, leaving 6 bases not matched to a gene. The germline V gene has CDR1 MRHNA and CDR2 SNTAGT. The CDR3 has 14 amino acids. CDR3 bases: TGTGCCAGCAGCCTAGCGGGAGAAGTTGATACGCAGTATTTT. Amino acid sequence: CASSLAGEVDTQYF.